This T cell receptor (beta chain) came from a study of T cells after posttransplantation cyclophosphamide. Study-level points and caveats: After PTCy, TRB diversity resembled that of CNI/methotrexate controls. TRB overlap between skin or GI tissue T cells and blood was limited. Donor-recipient repertoire similarity was low at 1-2 months, rising over year one.

Note on this clone: Its antigen is not identified.

Busulfan-fludarabine conditioning, marrow transplant, and cyclophosphamide on days +3 and +4 were administered. Method: immunoSEQ multiplex PCR; TCRdb's copy keeps in-frame clones and lacks some. The sample yields 3,000 to 3,500 clones, around 85% seen once. CDR3 length: 13 amino acids. Germline CDR1 and CDR2: SGHRS and YFSETQ. J gave up 5 bases and V 5 bases, and 4 bases lay outside the gene matches. The chain has TRBV5-1 and TRBJ2-1; 7 bases line up with TRBD1. This sequence originates from a female patient aged 50 to 65 who received an allogeneic stem cell transplant from an unrelated donor, was CMV-positive, and had acute and chronic GVHD. Some of the T cells may derive from the graft donor. Sample: PBMCs, taken after allogeneic stem cell transplant with posttransplant cyclophosphamide. The CDR3, as DNA: TGCGCCAGCAGGCTGGGACAGAACAATGAGCAGTTCTTC. It is translated as CASRLGQNNEQFF.